The clone carrying this T cell receptor (beta chain) was found once. This sample is part of a study of blood T cell repertoires in COVID-19. Unmatched junction bases numbered 10, after V lost 5 bases and J lost 5 bases. The CDR3 is 15 amino acids. CDR1 and CDR2 from the germline V gene are MDHEN and SYDVKM. TCRdb keeps only in-frame clones here, not all; method: immunoSEQ multiplex PCR. The sample includes about 280,000 clones, roughly 86% of them seen just once. The sample was peripheral blood. This TCR was sampled from a woman in her twenties or thirties who had recovered from COVID-19. The chain employs TRBV28 and TRBJ2-3; TRBD1 matches 7 bases. The CDR3 coding sequence is TGTGCCAGCAGTCCTGGACAGGTACAAAAAGATACGCAGTATTTT. Translating gives CASSPGQVQKDTQYF.